Only a few counts were recorded for the clone carrying this T cell receptor beta chain. What it binds is unknown. Each CDR3 protein is one row after TCRdb ran MiXCR on the 5' RACE reads. The data show hundreds of thousands of distinct CDR3 sequences, more than 9% seen once. These data are taken from a study of T cells after yellow fever vaccination. The study, taken as a whole, reports: The secondary response showed a weaker magnitude and a faster peak, day 5 versus 15.

Trimming cost V 6 bases and J 0 bases, with 12 bases left between them. This CDR3 is 15 amino acids long. Per germline, CDR1 SGHTA and CDR2 FQGNSA. This receptor was obtained from a man between 18 and 35 years old who received the YFV17D yellow fever vaccine. Here the sequenced sample was PBMCs, taken on the day of the first yellow fever vaccination. The chain couples TRBV7-2 to TRBJ1-3, with D uncertain. CDR3 protein: CASSKGSRSGNTIYF. CDR3 coding DNA: TGTGCCAGCAGTAAAGGGTCCCGCTCTGGAAACACCATATATTTT.